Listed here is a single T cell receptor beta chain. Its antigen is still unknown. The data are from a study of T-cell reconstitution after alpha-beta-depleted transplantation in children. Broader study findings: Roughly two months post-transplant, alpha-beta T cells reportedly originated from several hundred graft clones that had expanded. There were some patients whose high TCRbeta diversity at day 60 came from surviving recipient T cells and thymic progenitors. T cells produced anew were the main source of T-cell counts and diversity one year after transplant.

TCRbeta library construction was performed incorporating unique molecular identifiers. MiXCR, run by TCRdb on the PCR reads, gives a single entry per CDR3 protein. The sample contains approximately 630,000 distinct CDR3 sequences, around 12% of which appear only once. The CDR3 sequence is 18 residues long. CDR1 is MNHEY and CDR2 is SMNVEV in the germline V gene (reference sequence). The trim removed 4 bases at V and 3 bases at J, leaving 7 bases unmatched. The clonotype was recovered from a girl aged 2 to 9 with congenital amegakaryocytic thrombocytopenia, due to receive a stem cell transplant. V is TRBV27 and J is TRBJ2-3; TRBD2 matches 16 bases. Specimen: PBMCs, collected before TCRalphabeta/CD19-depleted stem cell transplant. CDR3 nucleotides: TGTGCCAGCAGTTCGGGGACTAGCGGGAGGGCCGAAACAGATACGCAGTATTTT. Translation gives CASSSGTSGRAETDTQYF.